There are a few counts of the clone carrying this TCR beta chain. Trimming pared 3 bases from V and 3 bases from J, leaving 18 bases between. The germline V gene encodes CDR1 MDHEN and CDR2 SYDVKM. This CDR3 has 16 amino acids. The source of the sample is a study of blood T cells in healthy people across ages. A second roughly 7 to 12 cycle PCR used barcoded and J-beta primers. MiXCR was run by TCRdb on the 5' RACE reads, yielding one entry per CDR3 protein. The sample consists of over 300,000 distinct CDR3 sequences, roughly half of them appearing once. The sequenced material came from blood. The chain carries TRBV28 and TRBJ2-7, with D perhaps TRBD1 (5 bases). This TCR was sampled from a man in his 60s in good health. CDR3 coding DNA: TGTGCCAGCAGTTTCTTCACGCGCAGGGAAAACTACGAGCAGTACTTC. Translated, it gives CASSFFTRRENYEQYF.